What follows are 24 T cell receptor beta chains derived from one specimen sequenced in a study of regulatory T cells in long-lasting Graves disease. Documented time point: newly diagnosed GD, antithyroid drugs for less than 3 months. PBMC-extracted RNA yielded the TCR library. Arm-PCR of CDR3 regions and iRepertoire HTBI primers were used to build TCR beta libraries. TCRdb ran MiXCR on the multiplex PCR reads and lists one entry per CDR3 protein. The table has around 400,000 distinct CDR3 sequences, 15% to 18% seen once. The sample here was peripheral blood mononuclear cells (PBMCs), taken at new diagnosis, from a patient treated with antithyroid drugs. These receptors were obtained from a female donor with Graves disease.

This clonotype came up a few times. Written as DNA, the CDR3 is TGTGCCGTTCGTCAGGGACAGTCTCTCAGCTCCTATAATTCACCCCTCCACTTT. Protein sequence: CAVRQGQSLSSYNSPLHF. The rearrangement uses TRBV6-1 and TRBJ1-6; 7 bases line up with TRBD1. The J segment lost 0 bases and the V segment lost 11 bases, leaving 16 bases of the junction unmatched. Germline V gene data show CDR1 as MNHNS and CDR2 as SASEGT. CDR3 length equals 18 residues.

Concerning this clonotype: One base away lies a much larger clone, so this may be a sequencing read error. The chain carries TRBV4-1 and TRBJ2-1; 9 bases match TRBD2. The tail of the sequence fits TRBJ2-7 better, so the J call may be wrong. The CDR3 is made up of 13 amino acids. The germline gives CDR1 MGHRA, CDR2 YSYEKL. CDR3 sequence (DNA): TGCGCCAGCAGCCACCTCTTGACTAGCGGGCAGTACTTC. It yields the protein CASSHLLTSGQYF.

On this clonotype: This sequence may be a read error, since a much larger clone differs from it by one base. Since no conserved phenylalanine or tryptophan closes the CDR3, a read error is the likely cause. J is TRBJ1-2 and V is TRBV6-2 or TRBV6-3; TRBD1 matches 8 bases. This CDR3 is 18 amino acids long. From germline, CDR1 is MNHEY and CDR2 SVGEGT. The V segment lost 5 bases and the J segment 9 bases; nucleotides outside the gene matches: 23. The CDR3 sequence: CASSDGEAGGAVRASYTS. As DNA, the CDR3 is TGTGCCAGCAGTGACGGGGAGGCAGGGGGCGCAGTAAGGGCTAGCTACACCTCC.

As regards this clonotype: A single base separates this from a much larger clone, so it may be a read error. The chain links TRBV28 to TRBJ1-1, with TRBD1 matching 8 bases. The germline V gene has CDR1 MDHEN and CDR2 SYDVKM. The CDR3 has 16 residues. The CDR3 DNA sequence: TGTGCCAGAAGTTTTTCCAGGGGGCTGGGGGACACTGAAGCTTTCTTT. This translates into CARSFSRGLGDTEAFF.

The rearrangement links TRBV6-1 to TRBJ2-2; D is unresolved. Germline V lookup: CDR1 MNHNS, CDR2 SASEGT. The CDR3 has 14 residues. V was clipped by 6 bases and J by 5 bases, with 13 bases between them. In nucleotides, the CDR3 is TGTGCCAGCAGGCGCACCACGGTTACCGGGGAGCTGTTTTTT. Translating it yields CASRRTTVTGELFF.

Many counts were recorded for this clonotype. The genes are TRBV28 and TRBJ1-2, with no clear D. V lost 3 bases and J 2 bases, leaving 4 bases between the germline ends. CDR1 is MDHEN and CDR2 is SYDVKM in the germline V gene. This CDR3 has 12 residues. Here the CDR3 DNA reads TGTGCCAGCAGTTTTAAAAACTATGGCTACACCTTC. Translating gives CASSFKNYGYTF.

This clonotype was detected ten times or more. The chain uses TRBV7-3 and TRBJ1-1; no clear D. The CDR3 spans 14 residues. Per germline, CDR1 SGHTA and CDR2 FQGTGA. Deletions cut 0 bases from V and 8 bases from J, with 13 bases between. The CDR3 DNA is TGTGCCAGCAGCTTAACTACGGTGGGGAGCGAAGCTTTCTTT. Amino acids: CASSLTTVGSEAFF. Together with reference TRBV7-3 and TRBJ1-1, the CDR3 gives the full variable domain: GAGVSQTPSNKVTEKGKYVELRCDPISGHTALYWYRQSLGQGPEFLIYFQGTGAADDSGLPNDRFFAVRPEGSVSTLKIQRTERGDSAVYLCASSLTTVGSEAFFGQGTRLTVV.

This clonotype was observed a handful of times. The gene calls are TRBV19 and TRBJ1-5; 7 bases line up with TRBD1. This CDR3 spans 16 amino acids. Trimming cost V 4 bases and J 3 bases; bases outside gene matches: 9. The V gene's germline CDR1 is LNHDA and CDR2 SQIVND (reference sequence). The CDR3 region has the DNA TGTGCCAGTAGTAGACGGACAGGCCGACACAATCAGCCCCAGCATTTT. Protein product: CASSRRTGRHNQPQHF. Complete variable domain (other parts from reference TRBV19 and TRBJ1-5): DGGITQSPKYLFRKEGQNVTLSCEQNLNHDAMYWYRQDPGQGLRLIYYSQIVNDFQKGDIAEGYSVSREKKESFPLTVTSAQKNPTAFYLCASSRRTGRHNQPQHFGDGTRLSIL.

This clonotype was seen ten or more times. J is TRBJ2-7 and V is TRBV7-9, with D possibly matching TRBD1 (6 bases). The CDR3 is 15 residues long. The ends were cut back, 4 bases at V and 0 bases at J, with 13 bases in the middle. Per the germline V gene, CDR1 is SEHNR and CDR2 is FQNEAQ (reference sequence). The CDR3 coding sequence is TGTGCCAGCAGCTCCACAAGACAGGTCTCCTACGAGCAGTACTTC. Translating gives CASSSTRQVSYEQYF.

Many counts were recorded for this clonotype. CDR3 amino acids: CASSLERAQNTDTQYF. The CDR3 DNA follows: TGCGCCAGCAGCTTGGAAAGGGCACAGAACACAGATACGCAGTATTTT. The chain is built from TRBV5-1 and TRBJ2-3; D is unclear. V lost 0 bases to trimming and J lost 2 bases, with 13 bases between them. The germline V gene has CDR1 SGHRS and CDR2 YFSETQ. The length of the CDR3 is 16 residues. Based on the CDR3 plus reference TRBV5-1 and TRBJ2-3, the full variable domain is KAGVTQTPRYLIKTRGQQVTLSCSPISGHRSVSWYQQTPGQGLQFLFEYFSETQRNKGNFPGRFSGRQFSNSRSEMNVSTLELGDSALYLCASSLERAQNTDTQYFGPGTRLTVL.

The sample holds many counts of this clonotype. The germline gene is not matched at one end of the junction; a read error may be the cause. The CDR3 sequence is CASSQGSDTGTVF. The CDR3, as DNA: TGTGCCAGCAGCCAAGGCTCAGACACGGGGACAGTCTTT. This chain joins TRBV3-1 and TRBJ1-4; 7 nucleotides line up with TRBD1. Germline CDR1 reads LGHDT; CDR2 reads YNNKEL (reference sequence). This CDR3 is built from 13 residues.

This chain uses TRBV5-1 with TRBJ2-3; D remains unclear. The CDR3 contains 14 residues. The V and J ends lost 3 bases and 2 bases respectively, with 10 bases between them. Germline CDR1 and CDR2: SGHRS and YFSETQ. The CDR3 loop is CASSSRILTDTQYF. The CDR3 DNA sequence: TGCGCCAGCAGCTCCAGGATTCTCACAGATACGCAGTATTTT.

This chain joins TRBV11-2 and TRBJ1-4; perhaps TRBD1 as D (6 bases). Per the germline V gene, CDR1 is SGHAT and CDR2 is FQNNGV. The CDR3 loop spans 12 amino acids. V was trimmed by 10 bases and J by 8 bases, leaving 14 bases between them. The CDR3 here is CATSGAAEKLFF. The CDR3 nucleotides are TGTGCCACCTCAGGGGCCGCCGAAAAACTGTTTTTT.

The chain links TRBV20-1 to TRBJ1-5; D perhaps matches TRBD1 (5 bases). The CDR3 totals 17 residues. Trimming took off 0 bases at V and 6 bases at J, with 21 bases between the two ends. Germline CDR1 and CDR2: DFQATT and SNEGSKA (reference sequence). The CDR3: CSARDISGPGRSQPQHF. CDR3 DNA: TGCAGTGCTAGAGATATTTCAGGGCCCGGGAGGAGTCAGCCCCAGCATTTT.

This clonotype was detected many times. The chain uses TRBV27 and TRBJ1-5; 7 nucleotides agree with TRBD1. Trimming removed 3 bases from V and 6 bases from J; junction bases left unmatched: 5. Germline-derived CDR1 and CDR2 are MNHEY and SMNVEV (reference sequence). The CDR3 contains 14 residues. As DNA, the CDR3 is TGTGCCAGCAGTTTGACAGGGTTCGGTCAGCCCCAGCATTTT. Protein: CASSLTGFGQPQHF.

This clonotype occurred many times. The V call is TRBV7-3, the J call TRBJ2-1, with 8 bases that match TRBD1. The J call may be incorrect, as the DNA end agrees better with TRBJ2-5. The CDR3 has 16 amino acids. Germline CDR1 and CDR2: SGHTA and FQGTGA. The CDR3 DNA reads TGTGCCAGCAGCCCTGGACAGGGTCGGTTCCAAGAGACCCAGTACTTC. Residues: CASSPGQGRFQETQYF.

This clonotype was observed at least ten times. This sequence joins TRBV3-1 and TRBJ1-3; D gene unclear. The CDR3 covers 14 residues. From germline, CDR1 is LGHDT and CDR2 YNNKEL (reference sequence). With 4 bases removed from V and 2 bases from J, the gap between germline ends came to 9 bases. This CDR3 is CASSRFAAGNTIYF. The CDR3 nucleotides read TGTGCCAGCAGCCGATTTGCCGCTGGAAACACCATATATTTT.

This chain links TRBV30 with TRBJ2-2, with D hard to call. Trimming took off 3 bases at V and 1 base at J, with 9 bases between the two ends. The length of the CDR3 is 14 residues. Germline V CDR1 and CDR2: GTSNPN, SVGIG (reference sequence). The CDR3 sequence is CAWSAAVNTGELFF. The CDR3 DNA is TGTGCCTGGAGCGCTGCGGTGAACACCGGGGAGCTGTTTTTT. Supplemented by reference TRBV30 and TRBJ2-2, the full variable domain reads SQTIHQWPATLVQPVGSPLSLECTVEGTSNPNLYWYRQAAGRGLQLLFYSVGIGQISSEVPQNLSASRPQDRQFILSSKKLLLSDSGFYLCAWSAAVNTGELFFGEGSRLTVL.

This clonotype appeared many times. This chain links TRBV12-3 or TRBV12-4 with TRBJ1-1; D is possibly TRBD1 (6 bases). V was shortened by 3 bases and J by 5 bases, with 10 bases between the two germline ends. CDR3 length: 13 residues. CDR3 sequence (DNA): TGTGCCAGCAGTTTTCAGGGGAGAACTGAAGCTTTCTTT. Translation gives CASSFQGRTEAFF.

In its sample, this clonotype was seen a few times. The V gene is TRBV7-9, the J gene TRBJ1-1, with D maybe TRBD1 (5 bases). Trimming pared 5 bases from V and 8 bases from J, leaving 21 bases between. This CDR3 comprises 15 residues. Germline V lookup: CDR1 SEHNR, CDR2 FQNEAQ (reference sequence). The CDR3 is CASSPYAAGTQEAFF. CDR3 nucleotide sequence: TGTGCCAGCAGCCCCTACGCAGCCGGGACCCAGGAAGCTTTCTTT.

The sample holds many counts of this clonotype. This likely comes from a read error, as the CDR3 has no conserved phenylalanine or tryptophan at its end. This rearrangement joins TRBV4-1 to TRBJ2-1; no clear D gene. The germline gives CDR1 MGHRA, CDR2 YSYEKL. The V end was cut by 2 bases, the J end by 11 bases, with 10 bases between. The CDR3 is 12 residues long. Here the CDR3 reads CASSQIADQQFL. For the CDR3, the DNA is TGCGCCAGCAGCCAAATCGCGGATCAGCAGTTCCTC.

This chain joins TRBV12-3 or TRBV12-4 and TRBJ1-2, with D unresolved. With 8 bases removed from V and 8 bases from J, the gap between germline ends came to 21 bases. The CDR3 contains 14 residues. The CDR3 reads CASGFRRGNRGYTF. The DNA for the CDR3 is TGTGCCAGCGGGTTTCGACGGGGAAATCGGGGCTACACCTTC.

The chain couples TRBV2 to TRBJ1-2; D not resolved. Trimming removed 7 bases at V and 4 bases at J, with 13 bases between. The V gene's germline CDR1 is SNHLY and CDR2 FYNNEI. This CDR3 spans 13 amino acids. The CDR3 DNA sequence: TGTGCCAGCACAAAGGTGGCAGCCTATGGCTACACCTTC. Translated: CASTKVAAYGYTF.

This clonotype occurred many times. The gene calls are TRBV7-9 and TRBJ2-1; no firm D call. Germline lookup yields CDR1 SEHNR and CDR2 FQNEAQ (reference sequence). The CDR3 spans 17 residues. V lost 5 bases, J lost 0 bases, and 17 bases lay in between. As DNA, the CDR3 is TGTGCCAGCAGCACCGAGGTCGGCAGATACTCCTACAATGAGCAGTTCTTC. As protein: CASSTEVGRYSYNEQFF. Filled out from reference TRBV7-9 and TRBJ2-1, the complete variable domain reads DTGVSQNPRHKITKRGQNVTFRCDPISEHNRLYWYRQTLGQGPEFLTYFQNEAQLEKSRLLSDRFSAERPKGSFSTLEIQRTEQGDSAMYLCASSTEVGRYSYNEQFFGPGTRLTVL.